The 7 T cell receptor beta chains below come from one sample, sequenced in a study of blood T cell repertoires in COVID-19 (dated by TCRdb to 2020 to 2022). Library preparation employed the immunoSEQ multiplex PCR assay. Here the immuneACCESS table is served through TCRdb, limited to in-frame sequences with V and J called. Missing clones are a known gap in these copies; in checked studies unresolved V genes cover under half, and the rest lacks a known reason. The sample includes 90,000 to 110,000 clones, with over 80% observed a single time. The top ten constitute approximately 1.1% of the sample. Sample: peripheral blood. The receptors stem from a human donor in a cohort sampled during active COVID-19.

The gene calls are TRBV27 and TRBJ2-5; no definite D call. Deletions cut 3 bases from V and 3 bases from J, with 8 bases between. The germline V gene has CDR1 MNHEY and CDR2 SMNVEV (reference sequence). The CDR3 has 13 amino acids. The CDR3 spells CASSFTEKETQYF. DNA for the CDR3: TGTGCCAGCAGTTTCACAGAGAAAGAGACCCAGTACTTC.

The chain recombines TRBV7-9 with TRBJ2-7; D is perhaps TRBD2 (6 bases). Trimming removed 5 bases from V and 6 bases from J, with 17 bases in between. The CDR3 runs 14 residues. From germline, CDR1 is SEHNR and CDR2 FQNEAQ (reference sequence). The DNA of the CDR3 is TGTGCCAGCAGCCACGGAGGGAGGCCCGCCGAGCAGTACTTC. Amino acid sequence: CASSHGGRPAEQYF.

The table lists this clone with a count of one. This chain uses TRBV27 with TRBJ1-1; TRBD1 is a possible D gene (5 bases). Between the trimmed V and J ends, which lost 4 bases and 8 bases, there was a span of 14 bases. The CDR3 spans 13 residues. CDR1 and CDR2 (germline): MNHEY, SMNVEV (reference sequence). This chain's CDR3 is CASSSAGGKEAFF. The CDR3 DNA reads TGTGCCAGCAGTTCCGCGGGGGGGAAGGAAGCTTTCTTT.

The rearrangement links TRBV9 to TRBJ1-2, with no clear D. Germline V gene sequence: CDR1 SGDLS, CDR2 YYNGEE. This CDR3 comprises 15 residues. Trimming stripped 0 bases from V and 2 bases from J, with 11 bases between. The CDR3 protein is CASSVGGNQNYGYTF. The CDR3 DNA is TGTGCCAGCAGCGTAGGCGGGAACCAGAACTATGGCTACACCTTC.

This sequence joins TRBV5-1 and TRBJ2-7; D may be TRBD1 (5 bases). The CDR3 runs to 15 residues. Germline lookup yields CDR1 SGHRS and CDR2 YFSETQ. Trimming removed 0 bases from V and 2 bases from J, with 12 bases in between. The CDR3 DNA reads as TGCGCCAGCAGCTTGGCCAAGGGGATCCCCTACGAGCAGTACTTC. Amino acids: CASSLAKGIPYEQYF.

The CDR3: CASSRTAGGNEKLFF. CDR3 nucleotides: TGTGCCAGCAGCCGGACGGCGGGGGGGAATGAAAAACTGTTTTTT. The genes are TRBV5-4 and TRBJ1-4; a weak D match, TRBD1 (5 bases). V gave up 4 bases and J gave up 5 bases, with 15 bases separating them. This CDR3 is built from 15 residues. Germline V gene sequence: CDR1 SGHNT, CDR2 YYREEE (reference sequence).

The rearrangement joins TRBV6-2 or TRBV6-3 to TRBJ2-2; maybe TRBD2 (6 bases). Trimming removed 5 bases from V and 2 bases from J, with 21 bases in between. There are 18 residues in the CDR3. Germline assignment: CDR1 MNHEY and CDR2 SVGEGT. The CDR3 loop reads CASSQISLWDLNTGELFF. The CDR3 coding sequence is TGTGCCAGCAGTCAGATCTCCCTGTGGGACTTAAACACCGGGGAGCTGTTTTTT.